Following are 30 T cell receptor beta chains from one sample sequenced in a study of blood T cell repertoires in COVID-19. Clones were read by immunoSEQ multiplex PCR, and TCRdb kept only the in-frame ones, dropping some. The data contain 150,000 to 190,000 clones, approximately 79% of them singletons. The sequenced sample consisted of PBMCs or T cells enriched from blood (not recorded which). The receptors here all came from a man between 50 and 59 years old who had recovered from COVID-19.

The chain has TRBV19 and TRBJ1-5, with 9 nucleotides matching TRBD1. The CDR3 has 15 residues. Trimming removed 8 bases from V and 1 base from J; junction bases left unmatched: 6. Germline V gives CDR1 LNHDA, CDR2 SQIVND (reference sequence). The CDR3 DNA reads TGTGCCAGTCGCGGGACAGGGAGGAGCAATCAGCCCCAGCATTTT. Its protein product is CASRGTGRSNQPQHF.

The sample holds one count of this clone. CDR3 sequence (DNA): TGTGCCAGCAGCGTAGAAGGGGCGGGATACAATGAGCAGTTCTTC. It is translated as CASSVEGAGYNEQFF. V is TRBV9 and J is TRBJ2-1; possibly TRBD2 for D (6 bases). CDR1 is SGDLS and CDR2 is YYNGEE in the germline V gene. The CDR3 spans 15 residues. V was shortened by 0 bases and J by 4 bases, with 11 bases between the two germline ends.

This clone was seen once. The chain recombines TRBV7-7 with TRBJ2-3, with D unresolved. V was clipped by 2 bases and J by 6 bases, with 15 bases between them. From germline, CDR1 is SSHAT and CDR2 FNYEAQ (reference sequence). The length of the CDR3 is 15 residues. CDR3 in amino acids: CASSLSRRHTDTQYF. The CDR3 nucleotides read TGTGCCAGCAGCTTAAGCAGGCGCCATACGGATACGCAGTATTTT.

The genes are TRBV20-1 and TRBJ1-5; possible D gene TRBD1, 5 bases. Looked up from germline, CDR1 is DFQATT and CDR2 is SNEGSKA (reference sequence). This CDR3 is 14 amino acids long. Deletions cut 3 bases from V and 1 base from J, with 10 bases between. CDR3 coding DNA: TGCAGTGCTAGTAGGGGCGACAGCAATCAGCCCCAGCATTTT. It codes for CSASRGDSNQPQHF.

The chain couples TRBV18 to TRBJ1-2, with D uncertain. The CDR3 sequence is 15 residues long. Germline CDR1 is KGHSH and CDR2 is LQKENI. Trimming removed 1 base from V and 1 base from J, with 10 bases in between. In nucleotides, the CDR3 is TGTGCCAGCTCACCACTTGAGGGTGATAACTATGGCTACACCTTC. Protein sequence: CASSPLEGDNYGYTF.

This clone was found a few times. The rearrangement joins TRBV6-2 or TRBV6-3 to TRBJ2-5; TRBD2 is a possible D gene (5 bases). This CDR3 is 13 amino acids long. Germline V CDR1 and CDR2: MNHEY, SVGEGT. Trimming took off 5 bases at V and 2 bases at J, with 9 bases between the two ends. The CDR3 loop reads CASSRAEQETQYF. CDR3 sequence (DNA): TGTGCCAGCAGTCGAGCGGAGCAAGAGACCCAGTACTTC.

DNA for the CDR3: TGTGCCAGCTCACCTAGGGGTTCACCCCTCCACTTT. Protein: CASSPRGSPLHF. This chain joins TRBV18 and TRBJ1-6; the D gene is possibly TRBD1 (5 bases). CDR3 length: 12 residues. Trimming took off 3 bases at V and 9 bases at J, with 6 bases between the two ends. The germline CDR1 and CDR2 sequences are KGHSH and LQKENI.

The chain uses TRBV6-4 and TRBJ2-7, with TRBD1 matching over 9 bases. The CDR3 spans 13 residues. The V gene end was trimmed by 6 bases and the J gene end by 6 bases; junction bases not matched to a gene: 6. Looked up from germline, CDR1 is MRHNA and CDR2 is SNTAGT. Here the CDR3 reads CASSMTGGSEQYF. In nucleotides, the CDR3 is TGTGCCAGCAGCATGACAGGGGGGAGCGAGCAGTACTTC.

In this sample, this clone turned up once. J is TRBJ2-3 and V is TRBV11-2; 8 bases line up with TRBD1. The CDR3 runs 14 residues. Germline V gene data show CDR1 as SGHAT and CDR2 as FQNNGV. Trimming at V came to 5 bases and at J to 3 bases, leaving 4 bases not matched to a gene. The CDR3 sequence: CASSGNRGTDTQYF. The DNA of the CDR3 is TGTGCCAGCAGCGGCAACAGGGGGACAGATACGCAGTATTTT.

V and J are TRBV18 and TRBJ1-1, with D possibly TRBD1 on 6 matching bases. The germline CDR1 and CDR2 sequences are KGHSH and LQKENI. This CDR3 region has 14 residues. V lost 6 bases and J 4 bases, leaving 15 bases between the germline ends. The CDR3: CASSQDSFGTEAFF. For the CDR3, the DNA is TGTGCCAGCTCTCAGGACAGCTTTGGCACTGAAGCTTTCTTT.

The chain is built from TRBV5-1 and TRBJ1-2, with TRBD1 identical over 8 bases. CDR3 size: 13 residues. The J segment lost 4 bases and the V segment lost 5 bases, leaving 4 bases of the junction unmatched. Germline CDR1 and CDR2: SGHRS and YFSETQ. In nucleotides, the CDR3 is TGCGCCAGCAGGCCCGGACAGGGCTATGGCTACACCTTC. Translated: CASRPGQGYGYTF.

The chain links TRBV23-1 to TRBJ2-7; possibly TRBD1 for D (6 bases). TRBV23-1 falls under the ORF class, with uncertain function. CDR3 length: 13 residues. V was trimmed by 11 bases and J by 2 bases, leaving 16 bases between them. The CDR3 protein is CALKGEFPYEQYF. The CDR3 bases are TGCGCCTTAAAGGGGGAGTTCCCCTACGAGCAGTACTTC.

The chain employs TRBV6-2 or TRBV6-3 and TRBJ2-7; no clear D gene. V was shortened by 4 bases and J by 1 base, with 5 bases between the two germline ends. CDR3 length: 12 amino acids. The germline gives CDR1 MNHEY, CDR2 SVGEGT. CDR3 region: CASSSQSYEQYF. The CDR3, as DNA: TGTGCCAGCAGTTCACAGTCCTACGAGCAGTACTTC.

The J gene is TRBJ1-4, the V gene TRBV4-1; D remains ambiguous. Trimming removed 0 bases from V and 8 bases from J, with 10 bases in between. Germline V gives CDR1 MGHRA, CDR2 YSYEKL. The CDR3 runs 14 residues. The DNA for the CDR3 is TGCGCCAGCAGCCAAGACAGTTTCGGGGAAAAACTGTTTTTT. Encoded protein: CASSQDSFGEKLFF.

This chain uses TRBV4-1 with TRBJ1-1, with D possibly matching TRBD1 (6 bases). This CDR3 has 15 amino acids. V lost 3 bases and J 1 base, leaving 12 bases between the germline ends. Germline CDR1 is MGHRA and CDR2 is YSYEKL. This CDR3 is CASSQARRGNTEAFF. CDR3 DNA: TGCGCCAGCAGCCAGGCCCGCAGGGGGAACACTGAAGCTTTCTTT.

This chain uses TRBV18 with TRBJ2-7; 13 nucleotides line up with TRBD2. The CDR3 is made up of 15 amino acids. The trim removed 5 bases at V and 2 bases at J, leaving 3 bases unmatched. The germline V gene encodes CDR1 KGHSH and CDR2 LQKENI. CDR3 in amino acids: CASSSGLAGAYEQYF. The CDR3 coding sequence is TGTGCCAGCTCATCCGGACTAGCGGGGGCCTACGAGCAGTACTTC.

The CDR3 loop reads CASTVTGADTQYF. As DNA, the CDR3 is TGTGCCAGTACCGTGACAGGGGCAGATACGCAGTATTTT. The chain recombines TRBV19 with TRBJ2-3, with 8 positions matching TRBD1. The CDR3 is made up of 13 amino acids. J lost 4 bases, V lost 7 bases, and 4 bases had no gene match. The germline CDR1 and CDR2 sequences are LNHDA and SQIVND (reference sequence). Drawing the rest from reference TRBV19 and TRBJ2-3, the complete variable domain is DGGITQSPKYLFRKEGQNVTLSCEQNLNHDAMYWYRQDPGQGLRLIYYSQIVNDFQKGDIAEGYSVSREKKESFPLTVTSAQKNPTAFYLCASTVTGADTQYFGPGTRLTVL.

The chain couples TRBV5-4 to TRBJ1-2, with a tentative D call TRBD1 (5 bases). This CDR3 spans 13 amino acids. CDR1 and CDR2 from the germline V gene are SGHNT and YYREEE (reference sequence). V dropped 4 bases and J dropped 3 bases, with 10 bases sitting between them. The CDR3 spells CASSPGRDYGYTF. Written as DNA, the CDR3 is TGTGCCAGCAGCCCGGGCAGGGACTATGGCTACACCTTC.

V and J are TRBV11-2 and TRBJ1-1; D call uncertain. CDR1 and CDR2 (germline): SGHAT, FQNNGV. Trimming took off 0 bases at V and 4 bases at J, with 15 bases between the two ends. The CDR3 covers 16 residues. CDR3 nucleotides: TGTGCCAGCAGCTTAGATCGCGGAATCAGCGCCACTGAAGCTTTCTTT. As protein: CASSLDRGISATEAFF.

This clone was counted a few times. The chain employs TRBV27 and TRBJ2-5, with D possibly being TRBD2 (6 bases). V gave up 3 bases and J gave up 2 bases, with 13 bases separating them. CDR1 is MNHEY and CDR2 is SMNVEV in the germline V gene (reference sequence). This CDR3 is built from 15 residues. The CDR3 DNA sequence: TGTGCCAGCAGTTTTTCCGGGACTCTTCAAGAGACCCAGTACTTC. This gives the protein CASSFSGTLQETQYF.

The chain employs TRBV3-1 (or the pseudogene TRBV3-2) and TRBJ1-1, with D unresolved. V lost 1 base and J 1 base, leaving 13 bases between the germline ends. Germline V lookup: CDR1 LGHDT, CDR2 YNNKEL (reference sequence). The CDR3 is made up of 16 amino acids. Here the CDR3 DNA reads TGTGCCAGCAGCCAAGCCCTTCCCGTCAGGAACACTGAAGCTTTCTTT. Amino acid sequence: CASSQALPVRNTEAFF.

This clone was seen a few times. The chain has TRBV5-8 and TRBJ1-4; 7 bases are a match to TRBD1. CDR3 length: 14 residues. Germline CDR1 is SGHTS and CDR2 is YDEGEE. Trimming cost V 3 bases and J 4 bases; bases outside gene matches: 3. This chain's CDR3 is CASSSGQINEKLFF. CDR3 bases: TGTGCCAGCAGCTCGGGACAGATTAATGAAAAACTGTTTTTT.

CDR3 nucleotides: TGTGCCAGCACCGATGGGGGGAGCACTGAAGCTTTCTTT. It specifies CASTDGGSTEAFF. This chain joins TRBV7-9 and TRBJ1-1; a possible D gene is TRBD1 (5 bases). Trimming pared 7 bases from V and 4 bases from J, leaving 13 bases between. CDR3 length: 13 residues. CDR1 is SEHNR and CDR2 is FQNEAQ in the germline V gene (reference sequence).

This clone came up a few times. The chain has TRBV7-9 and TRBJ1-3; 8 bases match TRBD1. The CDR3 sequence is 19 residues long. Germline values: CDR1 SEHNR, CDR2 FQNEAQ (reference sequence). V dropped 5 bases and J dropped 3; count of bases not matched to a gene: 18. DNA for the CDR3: TGTGCCAGCAGCCCCCCCGTCCGCGCCAGGGGGCGATTTGGAAACACCATATATTTT. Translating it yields CASSPPVRARGRFGNTIYF. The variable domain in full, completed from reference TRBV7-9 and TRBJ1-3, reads DTGVSQNPRHKITKRGQNVTFRCDPISEHNRLYWYRQTLGQGPEFLTYFQNEAQLEKSRLLSDRFSAERPKGSFSTLEIQRTEQGDSAMYLCASSPPVRARGRFGNTIYFGEGSWLTVV.

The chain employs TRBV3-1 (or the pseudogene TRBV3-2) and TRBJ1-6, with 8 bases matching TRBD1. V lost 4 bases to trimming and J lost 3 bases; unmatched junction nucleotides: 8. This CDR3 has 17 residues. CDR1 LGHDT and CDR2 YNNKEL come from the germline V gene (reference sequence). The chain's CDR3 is CASSPGTGGNYNSPLHF. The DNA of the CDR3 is TGTGCCAGCAGCCCCGGGACAGGTGGGAACTATAATTCACCCCTCCACTTT.

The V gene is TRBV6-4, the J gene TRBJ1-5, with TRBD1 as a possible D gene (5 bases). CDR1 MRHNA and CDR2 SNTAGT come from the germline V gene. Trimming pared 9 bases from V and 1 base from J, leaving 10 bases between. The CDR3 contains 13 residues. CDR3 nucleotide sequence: TGTGCCAGAGACAGACAGAGCAATCAGCCCCAGCATTTT. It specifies CARDRQSNQPQHF.

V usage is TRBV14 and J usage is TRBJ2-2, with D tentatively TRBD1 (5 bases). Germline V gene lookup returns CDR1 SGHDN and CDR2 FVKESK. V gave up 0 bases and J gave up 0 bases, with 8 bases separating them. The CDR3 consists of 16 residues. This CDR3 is CASSQDPRANTGELFF. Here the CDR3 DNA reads TGTGCCAGCAGCCAAGATCCCAGGGCGAACACCGGGGAGCTGTTTTTT. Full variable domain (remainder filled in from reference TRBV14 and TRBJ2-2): EAGVTQFPSHSVIEKGQTVTLRCDPISGHDNLYWYRRVMGKEIKFLLHFVKESKQDESGMPNNRFLAERTGGTYSTLKVQPAELEDSGVYFCASSQDPRANTGELFFGEGSRLTVL.

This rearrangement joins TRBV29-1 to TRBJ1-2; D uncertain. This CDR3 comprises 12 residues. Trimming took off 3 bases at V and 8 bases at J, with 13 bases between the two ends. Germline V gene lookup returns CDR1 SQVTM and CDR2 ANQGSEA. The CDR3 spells CSVDSGSRGYTF. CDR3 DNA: TGCAGCGTTGACTCGGGATCTCGCGGCTACACCTTC.

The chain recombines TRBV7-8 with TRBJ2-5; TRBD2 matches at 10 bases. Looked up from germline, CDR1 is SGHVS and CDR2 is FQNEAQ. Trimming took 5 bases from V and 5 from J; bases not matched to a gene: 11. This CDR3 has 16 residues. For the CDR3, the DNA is TGTGCCAGCAGCAAAGAGGCCCCAGCGGGAGGGGAGACCCAGTACTTC. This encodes CASSKEAPAGGETQYF.

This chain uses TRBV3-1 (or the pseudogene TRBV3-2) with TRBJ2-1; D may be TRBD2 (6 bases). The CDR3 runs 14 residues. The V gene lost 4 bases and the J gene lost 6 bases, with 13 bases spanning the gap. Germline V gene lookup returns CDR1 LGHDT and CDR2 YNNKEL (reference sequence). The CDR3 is CASSLGLTGNEQFF. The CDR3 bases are TGTGCCAGCAGCCTGGGACTTACGGGCAATGAGCAGTTCTTC.